The present TCR beta chain was sequenced within a study of T cells after posttransplantation cyclophosphamide. Findings of the study overall: TRB clonality was highly associated with recipient CMV seropositivity and reactivation.

Clones were read by immunoSEQ multiplex PCR, and TCRdb kept only the in-frame ones, dropping some. Of around 47,000 clones listed, approximately 94% are singletons. This clone was detected only once. What it recognizes is unknown. CDR3 length: 14 residues. V lost 8 bases, J lost 8 bases, and 11 bases stayed unmatched. The V gene's germline CDR1 is SGHRS and CDR2 YFSETQ. The chain couples TRBV5-1 to TRBJ2-1, with 9 bases matching TRBD1. This TCR was sampled from a woman aged 25 to 39 in good health and a related stem cell transplant donor. Sequencing was carried out using PBMCs. CDR3 nucleotide sequence: TGCGCCAGTAACCGGGACAGGGTGAGTGATGAGCAGTTCTTC. It encodes CASNRDRVSDEQFF.